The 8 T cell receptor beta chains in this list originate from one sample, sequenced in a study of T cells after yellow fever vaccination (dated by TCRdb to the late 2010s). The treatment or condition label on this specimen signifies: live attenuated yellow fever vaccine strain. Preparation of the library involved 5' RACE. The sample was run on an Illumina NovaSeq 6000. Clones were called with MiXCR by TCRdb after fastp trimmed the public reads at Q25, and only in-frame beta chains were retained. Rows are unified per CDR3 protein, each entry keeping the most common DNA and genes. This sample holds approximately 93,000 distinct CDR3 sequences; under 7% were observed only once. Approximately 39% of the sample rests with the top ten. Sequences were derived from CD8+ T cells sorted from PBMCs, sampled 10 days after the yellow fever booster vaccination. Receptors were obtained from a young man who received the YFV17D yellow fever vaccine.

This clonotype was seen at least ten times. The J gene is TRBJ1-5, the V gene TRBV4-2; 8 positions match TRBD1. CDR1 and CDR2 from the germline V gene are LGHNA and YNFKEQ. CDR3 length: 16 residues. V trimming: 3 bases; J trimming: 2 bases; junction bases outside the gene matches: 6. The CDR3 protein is CASSQAGGAGNQPQHF. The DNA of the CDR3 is TGTGCCAGCAGCCAGGCAGGGGGCGCGGGCAATCAGCCCCAGCATTTT.

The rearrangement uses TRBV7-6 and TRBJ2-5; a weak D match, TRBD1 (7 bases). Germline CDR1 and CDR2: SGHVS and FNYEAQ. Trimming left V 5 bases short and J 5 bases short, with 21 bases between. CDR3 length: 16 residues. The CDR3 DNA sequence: TGTGCCAGCAGCCACCGACGCGGGACAGCAAGGGAGACCCAGTACTTC. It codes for CASSHRRGTARETQYF.

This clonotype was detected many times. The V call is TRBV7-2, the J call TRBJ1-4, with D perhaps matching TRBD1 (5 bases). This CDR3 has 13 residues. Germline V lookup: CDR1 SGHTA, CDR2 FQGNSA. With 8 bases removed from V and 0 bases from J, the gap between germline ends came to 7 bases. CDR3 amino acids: CASQTATNEKLFF. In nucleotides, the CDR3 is TGTGCCAGCCAGACAGCAACTAATGAAAAACTGTTTTTT.

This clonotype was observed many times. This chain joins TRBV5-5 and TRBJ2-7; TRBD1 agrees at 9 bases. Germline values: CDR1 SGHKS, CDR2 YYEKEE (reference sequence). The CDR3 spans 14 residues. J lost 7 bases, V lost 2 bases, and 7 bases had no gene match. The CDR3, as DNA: TGTGCCAGCAGCTTACTACAGGGGGCGAGTGAGCAGTACTTC. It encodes CASSLLQGASEQYF. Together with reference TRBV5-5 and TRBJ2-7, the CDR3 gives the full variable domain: DAGVTQSPTHLIKTRGQQVTLRCSPISGHKSVSWYQQVLGQGPQFIFQYYEKEERGRGNFPDRFSARQFPNYSSELNVNALLLGDSALYLCASSLLQGASEQYFGPGTRLTVT.

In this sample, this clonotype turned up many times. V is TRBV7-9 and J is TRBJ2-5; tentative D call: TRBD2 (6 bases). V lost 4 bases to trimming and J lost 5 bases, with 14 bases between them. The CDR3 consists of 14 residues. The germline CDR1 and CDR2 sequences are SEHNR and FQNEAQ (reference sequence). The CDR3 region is CASSSWDSGETQYF. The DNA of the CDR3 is TGTGCCAGCAGCTCATGGGACTCTGGGGAGACCCAGTACTTC. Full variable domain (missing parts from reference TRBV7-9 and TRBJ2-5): DTGVSQNPRHKITKRGQNVTFRCDPISEHNRLYWYRQTLGQGPEFLTYFQNEAQLEKSRLLSDRFSAERPKGSFSTLEIQRTEQGDSAMYLCASSSWDSGETQYFGPGTRLLVL.

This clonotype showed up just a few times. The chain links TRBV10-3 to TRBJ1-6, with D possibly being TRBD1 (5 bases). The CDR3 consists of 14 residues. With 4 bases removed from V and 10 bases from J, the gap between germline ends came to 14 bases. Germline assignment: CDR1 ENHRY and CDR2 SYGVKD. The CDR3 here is CAISVGELRSPLHF. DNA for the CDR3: TGTGCCATCAGTGTGGGGGAGCTGAGGTCACCCCTCCACTTT.

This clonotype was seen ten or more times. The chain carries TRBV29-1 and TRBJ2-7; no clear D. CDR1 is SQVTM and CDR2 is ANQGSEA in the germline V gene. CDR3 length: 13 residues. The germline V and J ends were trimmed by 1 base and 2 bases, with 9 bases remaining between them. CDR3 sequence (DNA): TGCAGCGTTGAAGGCGGTAGCCCCTACGAGCAGTACTTC. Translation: CSVEGGSPYEQYF.

CDR3 region: CASSLIDISYEQYF. The CDR3 region has the DNA TGTGCCAGCAGCTTAATAGACATCTCTTACGAGCAGTACTTC. V and J are TRBV12-3 or TRBV12-4 and TRBJ2-7, with D uncertain. The CDR3 consists of 14 residues. Trimming left V 6 bases short and J 4 bases short, with 16 bases between.